The following is a T cell receptor (beta chain) sequence with its context. Adults between roughly 18 and 100 years of age took part from about 24 US areas. This entry is derived from a study of blood T cell repertoires in COVID-19. Background on the study: Collection of acute and convalescent COVID-19 samples took place in the United States, Italy and Spain.

CDR1 MNHEY and CDR2 SMNVEV come from the germline V gene (reference sequence). V was trimmed by 6 bases and J by 2 bases, leaving 13 bases between them. This CDR3 is 14 amino acids long. Per the study methods: Cell counts per sample came from amplifying reference gene primers. Generated by immunoSEQ multiplex PCR, the TCRdb table keeps only in-frame clones and is missing some. That table is the source of V, J and clone size, and D and trimming were worked out from the DNA. The profile covers nearly 400,000 clones, with just under 90% appearing a single time and 1.7% taken by the ten largest. The TCR sequence derives from a woman aged 25 to 39 who had recovered from COVID-19. The rearrangement uses TRBV27 and TRBJ1-2; no reliable D call. The sample comprised PBMCs or T cells enriched from blood (not recorded which). The chain's CDR3 is CASRSDFKNYGYTF. CDR3 in DNA: TGTGCCAGCAGATCCGACTTTAAAAACTATGGCTACACCTTC.